The rows below give T cell receptor beta chains drawn from one sample of a study of control samples from healthy donors and cancer patients. Generated by immunoSEQ multiplex PCR, the TCRdb table keeps only in-frame clones and is missing some. The sample shows about 130,000 clones, about 95% of them seen only once. Sequencing was performed on blood. The receptors originated from a man aged 25 to 40 in good health. Both conserved end residues are part of each CDR3. The order of the fields is J gene, clone size, D gene, V gene, CDR3 DNA, CDR3 protein. A D gene is named only where the DNA matches it firmly. Only part of the rows carry a size: once, few, many, or a class if the clone is expanded.

j_call: TRBJ2-7; clone_size: .; d_call: TRBD1; v_call: TRBV25-1; cdr3_nt: TGTGCCAGCAGCGGGACAGGGGGCTACGAGCAGTACTTC; cdr3_aa: CASSGTGGYEQYF
j_call: TRBJ2-3; clone_size: once; d_call: .; v_call: TRBV6-6; cdr3_nt: TGTGCCAGCAGTCGTGGGGTCACAGATACGCAGTATTTT; cdr3_aa: CASSRGVTDTQYF
j_call: TRBJ1-1; clone_size: once; d_call: .; v_call: TRBV4-2; cdr3_nt: TGTGCCAGCAGCCCATCGGCACAGATGGCTTTCTTT; cdr3_aa: CASSPSAQMAFF
j_call: TRBJ1-1; clone_size: .; d_call: .; v_call: TRBV3-1/TRBV3-2; cdr3_nt: TGTGCCAGCAGCCAGGGGTGGGCGAACACTGAAGCTTTCTTT; cdr3_aa: CASSQGWANTEAFF
j_call: TRBJ2-1; clone_size: .; d_call: TRBD2; v_call: TRBV11-2; cdr3_nt: TGTGCCAGCAGCTCCAGACTAGCGGGGGAGGGTGAGCAGTTCTTC; cdr3_aa: CASSSRLAGEGEQFF
j_call: TRBJ1-1; clone_size: .; d_call: .; v_call: TRBV6-2/TRBV6-3; cdr3_nt: TGTGCCAGCAGCCCCAACACTGAAGCTTTCTTT; cdr3_aa: CASSPNTEAFF
j_call: TRBJ1-2; clone_size: once; d_call: TRBD1; v_call: TRBV12-3/TRBV12-4; cdr3_nt: TGTGCCAGCAGTTTGAGGGGGCAGGGCTACACCTTC; cdr3_aa: CASSLRGQGYTF
j_call: TRBJ1-2; clone_size: .; d_call: TRBD1; v_call: TRBV7-6; cdr3_nt: TGTGCCAGCAGCATTGGACAGGGGGACTATGGCTACACCTTC; cdr3_aa: CASSIGQGDYGYTF
j_call: TRBJ2-2; clone_size: .; d_call: .; v_call: TRBV6-2/TRBV6-3; cdr3_nt: TGTGCCAGCAGCTCCCTCAGGGGGGAGGACACCGGGGAGCTGTTTTTT; cdr3_aa: CASSSLRGEDTGELFF
j_call: TRBJ2-2; clone_size: .; d_call: .; v_call: TRBV5-6; cdr3_nt: TGTGCCAGCAGCTTGGTCGGGGGCACCGGGGAGCTGTTTTTT; cdr3_aa: CASSLVGGTGELFF
j_call: TRBJ1-1; clone_size: .; d_call: TRBD1; v_call: TRBV6-5; cdr3_nt: TGTGCCAGCAGTTCAGGGGACAGGATCGCTGAAGCTTTCTTT; cdr3_aa: CASSSGDRIAEAFF
j_call: TRBJ1-2; clone_size: .; d_call: .; v_call: TRBV5-4; cdr3_nt: TGTGCCAGCAGCGGGGGCGGTCCCCGCTATGGCTACACCTTC; cdr3_aa: CASSGGGPRYGYTF
j_call: TRBJ1-6; clone_size: .; d_call: TRBD1; v_call: TRBV7-8; cdr3_nt: TGTGCCAGCAGGAAGGACAGGGGACGCGACTTTGATAATTCACCCCTCCACTTT; cdr3_aa: CASRKDRGRDFDNSPLHF
j_call: TRBJ1-5; clone_size: few; d_call: .; v_call: TRBV3-1/TRBV3-2; cdr3_nt: TGTGCCAGCAGCTTACACTCAGGGGAAGCTTTTAATCAGCCCCAGCATTTT; cdr3_aa: CASSLHSGEAFNQPQHF
j_call: TRBJ2-1; clone_size: .; d_call: TRBD1; v_call: TRBV19; cdr3_nt: TGTGCCAGTAGTATAGGGACAGGCCCCTTCTACAATGAGCAGTTCTTC; cdr3_aa: CASSIGTGPFYNEQFF
j_call: TRBJ1-1; clone_size: .; d_call: TRBD1; v_call: TRBV7-9; cdr3_nt: TGTGCCAGCAGCAATCCGGGACAGGCGAACACTGAAGCTTTCTTT; cdr3_aa: CASSNPGQANTEAFF
j_call: TRBJ1-1; clone_size: .; d_call: .; v_call: TRBV28; cdr3_nt: TGTGCCAGCAGTAGGTCCGCCATCAAACAGGGAAGGAACACTGAAGCTTTCTTT; cdr3_aa: CASSRSAIKQGRNTEAFF
j_call: TRBJ2-2; clone_size: .; d_call: TRBD2; v_call: TRBV5-6; cdr3_nt: TGTGCCAGCAGCTTGAGGGAGGGGACCGGGGAGCTGTTTTTT; cdr3_aa: CASSLREGTGELFF
j_call: TRBJ1-2; clone_size: once; d_call: .; v_call: TRBV27; cdr3_nt: TGTGCCAGCAGTCCGCTACCCCCGTCGGGAGGCTACACCTTC; cdr3_aa: CASSPLPPSGGYTF
j_call: TRBJ1-2; clone_size: .; d_call: TRBD1; v_call: TRBV27; cdr3_nt: TGTGCCAGCAGTACGGGGACAGGGGGTGGCTATGGCTACACCTTC; cdr3_aa: CASSTGTGGGYGYTF
j_call: TRBJ2-7; clone_size: .; d_call: .; v_call: TRBV19; cdr3_nt: TGTGCCAGTAGTTCCATCAGTTGGGCTTGGGAGCAGTACTTC; cdr3_aa: CASSSISWAWEQYF
j_call: TRBJ2-2; clone_size: .; d_call: TRBD1; v_call: TRBV4-3; cdr3_nt: TGCGCCAGCAAGGGGACAGGCGGGGTTACCGGGGAGCTGTTTTTT; cdr3_aa: CASKGTGGVTGELFF
j_call: TRBJ1-2; clone_size: once; d_call: .; v_call: TRBV19; cdr3_nt: TGTGCCAGTAGTATTGCGTCAGGGAACTATGGCTACACCTTC; cdr3_aa: CASSIASGNYGYTF
j_call: TRBJ2-5; clone_size: .; d_call: TRBD1; v_call: TRBV4-3; cdr3_nt: TGCGCCAGCAGCCAGTCGGACAGGGGGATGGAGACCCAGTACTTC; cdr3_aa: CASSQSDRGMETQYF
j_call: TRBJ1-2; clone_size: .; d_call: .; v_call: TRBV30; cdr3_nt: TGTGCCTGGAGTGTGGGCAGGGCCGGCTACACCTTC; cdr3_aa: CAWSVGRAGYTF
j_call: TRBJ2-1; clone_size: .; d_call: TRBD2; v_call: TRBV7-9; cdr3_nt: TGTGCCAGCAGGCCAAGGGGAGAGGGCGGGGGGCGTCGGAATGAGCAGTTCTTC; cdr3_aa: CASRPRGEGGGRRNEQFF
j_call: TRBJ2-7; clone_size: .; d_call: TRBD1; v_call: TRBV14; cdr3_nt: TGTGCCAGCAGCCGGGGACAGGGCCCGAGGGAGCAGTACTTC; cdr3_aa: CASSRGQGPREQYF
j_call: TRBJ2-3; clone_size: once; d_call: .; v_call: TRBV7-9; cdr3_nt: TGTGCCAGCAGCTTATTGACCGTTCGGGATACGCAGTATTTT; cdr3_aa: CASSLLTVRDTQYF
j_call: TRBJ1-5; clone_size: .; d_call: .; v_call: TRBV4-2; cdr3_nt: TGTGCCAGCAGCCAAGAACCAGGGGACAGCAATCAGCCCCAGCATTTT; cdr3_aa: CASSQEPGDSNQPQHF
j_call: TRBJ2-5; clone_size: .; d_call: .; v_call: TRBV19; cdr3_nt: TGTGCCAGTAGTATAGATACCACCAGGGCTCAGTACTTC; cdr3_aa: CASSIDTTRAQYF
j_call: TRBJ2-7; clone_size: few; d_call: .; v_call: TRBV6-2/TRBV6-3; cdr3_nt: TGTGCCAGCAGTTTCACTCCGGACGGCTCCTACGAGCAGTACTTC; cdr3_aa: CASSFTPDGSYEQYF
j_call: TRBJ2-5; clone_size: .; d_call: .; v_call: TRBV7-9; cdr3_nt: TGTGCCAGCAGCTTAGTATACGCACAAGAGACCCAGTACTTC; cdr3_aa: CASSLVYAQETQYF
j_call: TRBJ1-6; clone_size: .; d_call: .; v_call: TRBV19; cdr3_nt: TGTGCCAGTAGTATGACAGTTACGAGCTCCTATAATTCACCCCTCCACTTT; cdr3_aa: CASSMTVTSSYNSPLHF
j_call: TRBJ1-5; clone_size: .; d_call: TRBD1; v_call: TRBV3-1/TRBV3-2; cdr3_nt: TGTGCCAGCAGCCAAGGGACAGGGGGCTTTCAGCCCCAGCATTTT; cdr3_aa: CASSQGTGGFQPQHF
j_call: TRBJ2-7; clone_size: .; d_call: .; v_call: TRBV7-2; cdr3_nt: TGTGCCAGCAGCTTAGCGGACCAAAGAGGATACGAGCAGTACTTC; cdr3_aa: CASSLADQRGYEQYF
j_call: TRBJ2-7; clone_size: .; d_call: .; v_call: TRBV6-5; cdr3_nt: TGTGCCAGCAGTTACTCTGGGAGCGAGCAGTACTTC; cdr3_aa: CASSYSGSEQYF
j_call: TRBJ1-1; clone_size: once; d_call: .; v_call: TRBV6-6; cdr3_nt: TGTGCCAGCAGGGCGGGGGGGCGTTCGGAAGCTTTCTTT; cdr3_aa: CASRAGGRSEAFF
j_call: TRBJ1-5; clone_size: .; d_call: TRBD1; v_call: TRBV10-2; cdr3_nt: TGCGCCAGCAGTGAGAGTCGGGACAGGGGGAAGCCCCAGCATTTT; cdr3_aa: CASSESRDRGKPQHF
j_call: TRBJ2-7; clone_size: once; d_call: TRBD2; v_call: TRBV6-5; cdr3_nt: TGTGCCAGCAGTTACGGACTAGCCGAGCAGTACTTC; cdr3_aa: CASSYGLAEQYF
j_call: TRBJ1-5; clone_size: .; d_call: TRBD1; v_call: TRBV2; cdr3_nt: TGTGCCAGCAAGCGACAGGGACATAGCAATCAGCCCCAGCATTTT; cdr3_aa: CASKRQGHSNQPQHF
j_call: TRBJ2-7; clone_size: .; d_call: TRBD1; v_call: TRBV7-2; cdr3_nt: TGTGCCAGCAGCCCAGGATACTCCGGGACAGGGGTGGGCGAGCAGTACTTC; cdr3_aa: CASSPGYSGTGVGEQYF
j_call: TRBJ2-7; clone_size: few; d_call: .; v_call: TRBV7-2; cdr3_nt: TGTGCCAGCAGCTTAGGAGCCAACAGGATCTTC; cdr3_aa: CASSLGANRIF
j_call: TRBJ1-1; clone_size: .; d_call: .; v_call: TRBV5-4; cdr3_nt: TGTGCCAGCAGCACAATCTCAGGGTTGAACACTGAAGCTTTCTTT; cdr3_aa: CASSTISGLNTEAFF
j_call: TRBJ1-1; clone_size: .; d_call: .; v_call: TRBV29-1; cdr3_nt: TGCAGCGTTGCGGGCGTAATGAACACTGAAGCTTTCTTT; cdr3_aa: CSVAGVMNTEAFF
j_call: TRBJ2-5; clone_size: once; d_call: .; v_call: TRBV4-2; cdr3_nt: TGTGCCAGCAGCCAAGATCGCAGCGTCAGGGAGACCCAGTACTTC; cdr3_aa: CASSQDRSVRETQYF
j_call: TRBJ1-1; clone_size: .; d_call: TRBD1; v_call: TRBV9; cdr3_nt: TGTGCCAGCAGCCCGGGACAGGGGGCGACGGCTTTCTTT; cdr3_aa: CASSPGQGATAFF
j_call: TRBJ1-1; clone_size: .; d_call: .; v_call: TRBV5-1; cdr3_nt: TGCGCCAGCAGCTTGTCAAACACTGAAGCTTTCTTT; cdr3_aa: CASSLSNTEAFF
j_call: TRBJ2-1; clone_size: .; d_call: TRBD2; v_call: TRBV7-9; cdr3_nt: TGTGCCACACTAGCGGGGGCATACAATGAGCAGTTCTTC; cdr3_aa: CATLAGAYNEQFF
j_call: TRBJ1-1; clone_size: .; d_call: TRBD1; v_call: TRBV28; cdr3_nt: TGTGCCAGCAGTGGAAATACCGGGACAGCGAACACTGAAGCTTTCTTT; cdr3_aa: CASSGNTGTANTEAFF
j_call: TRBJ1-1; clone_size: .; d_call: .; v_call: TRBV30; cdr3_nt: TGTGCCTGGAGTGTAGTTAGATTTACTGAAGCTTTCTTT; cdr3_aa: CAWSVVRFTEAFF
j_call: TRBJ2-3; clone_size: .; d_call: TRBD2; v_call: TRBV9; cdr3_nt: TGTGCCAGCAGCCCCCTAGCGGCGAGCACAGATACGCAGTATTTT; cdr3_aa: CASSPLAASTDTQYF
j_call: TRBJ1-1; clone_size: .; d_call: .; v_call: TRBV7-2; cdr3_nt: TGTGCCAGCAGCTTAGATCGGGTTTTGAACACTGAAGCTTTCTTT; cdr3_aa: CASSLDRVLNTEAFF
j_call: TRBJ2-2; clone_size: .; d_call: TRBD2; v_call: TRBV4-3; cdr3_nt: TGCGCCAGCAGCCAGCAGGCTAGCGGATACACCGGGGAGCTGTTTTTT; cdr3_aa: CASSQQASGYTGELFF
j_call: TRBJ2-4; clone_size: .; d_call: .; v_call: TRBV19; cdr3_nt: TGTGCCAGTAGTATGGGGGACAGCCAGCGGGTTCAGTACTTC; cdr3_aa: CASSMGDSQRVQYF
j_call: TRBJ2-3; clone_size: once; d_call: .; v_call: TRBV6-4; cdr3_nt: TGTGCCAGCAGTGACTCCGACGCGGGTACGCAGTATTTT; cdr3_aa: CASSDSDAGTQYF